The subject of this entry is one T cell receptor beta chain. Clones were read by immunoSEQ multiplex PCR, and TCRdb kept only the in-frame ones, dropping some. The sample has over 45,000 clones, 87% seen once. This sample was included in a study of blood T cell repertoires in COVID-19. About the study: The United States, Italy and Spain provided the acute and convalescent COVID-19 samples. The analysed material was cDNA or gDNA that came from T cells, B-cell-depleted T cells, or PBMCs.

The CDR3 has 14 residues. Germline CDR1 is SGHRS and CDR2 is YFSETQ. Deletions cut 7 bases from V and 6 bases from J, with 17 bases between. Seattle patient enrollment occurred during active infection, with longitudinal follow-up thereafter. Sequencing input: peripheral blood. This chain connects TRBV5-1 to TRBJ2-1; possible D gene TRBD1, 5 bases. The sequence came from a man in his forties with COVID-19, enrolled during active disease. The CDR3 coding sequence is TGCGCCAGCGGCGTCAGGGTATCGAGCAATGAGCAGTTCTTC. Protein: CASGVRVSSNEQFF.